The clone carrying this T cell receptor (beta chain) was detected only a few times. Its target is unknown. These data originate in a study of beta chain features in type 1 diabetes. The ends were cut back, 4 bases at V and 3 bases at J, with 3 bases in the middle. Germline V lookup: CDR1 SGHDN, CDR2 FVKESK. The CDR3 loop spans 12 amino acids. Expressed TCRB transcripts got sequenced, as all isolated RNA was reverse transcribed. The data were produced by immunoSEQ multiplex PCR, yet TCRdb's version contains in-frame clones alone and is incomplete. The data show 500,000 to 850,000 clones, over 12% seen once. The study, taken as a whole, reports: In type 1 diabetes patients, VDJ junctions had fewer insertions; deletions at these junctions were more frequent. The naive, central memory and Treg TCRB repertoires showed an apparent similarity that was greater among patients than among healthy donors. The study notes PCR might favor shorter templates equally in patients and controls. When Type 1 diabetes patients were examined, their TCRB CDR3s proved moderately but significantly shorter in all four CD4+ subsets.

The J gene is TRBJ2-2, the V gene TRBV14; D remains unclear. The specimen was naive CD4+ T cells from blood. This TCR derives from a young man with type 1 diabetes. The CDR3 DNA is TGTGCCAGCAGCCCCCACACCGGGGAGCTGTTTTTT. It translates to CASSPHTGELFF.